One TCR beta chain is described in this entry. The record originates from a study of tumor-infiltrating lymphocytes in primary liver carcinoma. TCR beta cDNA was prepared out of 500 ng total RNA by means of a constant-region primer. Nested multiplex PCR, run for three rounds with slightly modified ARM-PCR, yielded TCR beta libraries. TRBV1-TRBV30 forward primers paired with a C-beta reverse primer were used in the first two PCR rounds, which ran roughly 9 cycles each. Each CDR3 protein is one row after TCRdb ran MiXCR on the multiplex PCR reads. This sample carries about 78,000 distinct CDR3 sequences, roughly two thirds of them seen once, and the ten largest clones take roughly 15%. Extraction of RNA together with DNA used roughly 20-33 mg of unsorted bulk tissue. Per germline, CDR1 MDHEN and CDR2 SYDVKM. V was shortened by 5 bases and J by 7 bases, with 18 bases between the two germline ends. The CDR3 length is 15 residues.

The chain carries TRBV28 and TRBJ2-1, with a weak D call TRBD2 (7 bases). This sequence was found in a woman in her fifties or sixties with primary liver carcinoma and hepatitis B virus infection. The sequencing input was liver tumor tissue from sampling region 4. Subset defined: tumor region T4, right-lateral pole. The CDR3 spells CASSHRDGGRNEQFF. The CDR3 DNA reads TGTGCCAGCAGTCACCGGGACGGGGGGCGAAATGAGCAGTTCTTC.